This TCR beta chain was sequenced in a study of identifying expanded T cells in peripheral blood. Study-level findings and limits: Clone count variance between two-week samples rose with total template count. Technical replicates showed roughly 1.2 changed clones; two weeks 15 to 20; four weeks 19.

About this clone: Its antigen is unknown.

Produced via immunoSEQ multiplex PCR; TCRdb's table is partial and in-frame only. The data hold about 52,000 clones, with less than 85% observed a single time. This CDR3 is 13 amino acids long. From germline, CDR1 is SGDLS and CDR2 YYNGEE. The germline V and J ends were trimmed by 3 bases and 4 bases, with 9 bases remaining between them. Healthy donors had no documented immune events, such as infections, while sampled. The rearrangement uses TRBV9 and TRBJ2-3; D is uncertain. The specimen was blood. This TCR was sampled from a person aged 18 to 75 in good health. The CDR3 nucleotides read TGTGCCAGCAGCGCCCGTCTGGCAGATACGCAGTATTTT. Protein sequence: CASSARLADTQYF.